This TCR beta chain was documented in a study of blood T cell repertoires in COVID-19. Here immunoSEQ multiplex PCR was the method, and the copy in TCRdb shows in-frame clones only, minus some. Of 150,000 to 200,000 clones in the sample, roughly four fifths were seen once. The junction had 11 bases not matched to a gene; V was cut back by 4 bases and J by 5 bases. Per germline, CDR1 SGHRS and CDR2 YFSETQ. This CDR3 comprises 15 residues. J is TRBJ1-1 and V is TRBV5-1, with TRBD1 matching 7 bases. Material for sequencing was peripheral blood. The receptor was derived from a woman in her 70s with COVID-19, enrolled during active disease. The DNA of the CDR3 is TGCGCCAGCAGCCTGAATAAGGGGGCAAAAACTGAAGCTTTCTTT. This encodes CASSLNKGAKTEAFF.